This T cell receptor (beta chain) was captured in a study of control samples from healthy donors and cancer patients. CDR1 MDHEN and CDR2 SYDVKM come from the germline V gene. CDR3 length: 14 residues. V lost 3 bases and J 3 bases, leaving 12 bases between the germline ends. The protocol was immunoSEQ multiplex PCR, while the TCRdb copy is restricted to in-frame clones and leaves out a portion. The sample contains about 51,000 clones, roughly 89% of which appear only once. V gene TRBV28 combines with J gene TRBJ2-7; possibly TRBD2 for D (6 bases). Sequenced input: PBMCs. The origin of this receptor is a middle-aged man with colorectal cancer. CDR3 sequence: CASSLGGIRYEQYF. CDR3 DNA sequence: TGTGCCAGCAGTTTGGGGGGAATTCGCTACGAGCAGTACTTC.